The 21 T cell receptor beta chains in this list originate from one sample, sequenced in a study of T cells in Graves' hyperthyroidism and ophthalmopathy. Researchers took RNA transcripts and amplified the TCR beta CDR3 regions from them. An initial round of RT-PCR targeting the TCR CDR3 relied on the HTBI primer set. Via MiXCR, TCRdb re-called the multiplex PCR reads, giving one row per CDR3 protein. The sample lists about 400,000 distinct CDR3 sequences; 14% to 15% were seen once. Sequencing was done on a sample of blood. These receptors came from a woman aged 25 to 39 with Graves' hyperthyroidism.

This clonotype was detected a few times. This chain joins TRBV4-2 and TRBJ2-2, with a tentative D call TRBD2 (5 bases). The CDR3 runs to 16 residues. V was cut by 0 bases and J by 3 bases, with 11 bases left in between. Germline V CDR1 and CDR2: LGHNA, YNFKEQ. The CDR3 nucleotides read TGTGCCAGCAGCCAAGATGCTAGCAGCTACACCGGGGAGCTGTTTTTT. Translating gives CASSQDASSYTGELFF.

CDR3 coding DNA: TGTGCCAGCACGGCCGGGACAGGGAAGAACGAGCAGTACTTC. Its translation: CASTAGTGKNEQYF. J is TRBJ2-7 and V is TRBV28; 9 bases agree with TRBD1. The CDR3 loop spans 14 amino acids. Germline CDR1 and CDR2: MDHEN and SYDVKM. The junction had 9 bases not matched to a gene; V was cut back by 7 bases and J by 5 bases.

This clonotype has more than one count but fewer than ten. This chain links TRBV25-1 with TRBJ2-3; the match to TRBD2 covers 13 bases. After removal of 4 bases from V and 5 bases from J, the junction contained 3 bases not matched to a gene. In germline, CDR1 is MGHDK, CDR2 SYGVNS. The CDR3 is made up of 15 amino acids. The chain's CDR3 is CASSVGTSGIDTQYF. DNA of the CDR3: TGTGCCAGCAGTGTTGGGACTAGCGGGATAGATACGCAGTATTTT.

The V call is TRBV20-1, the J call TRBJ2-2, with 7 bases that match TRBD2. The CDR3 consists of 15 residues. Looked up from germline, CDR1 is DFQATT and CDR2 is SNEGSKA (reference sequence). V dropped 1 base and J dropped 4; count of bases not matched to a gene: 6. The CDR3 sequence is CSARVPGGRTGELFF. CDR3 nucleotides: TGCAGTGCTAGAGTACCGGGAGGCCGCACCGGGGAGCTGTTTTTT.

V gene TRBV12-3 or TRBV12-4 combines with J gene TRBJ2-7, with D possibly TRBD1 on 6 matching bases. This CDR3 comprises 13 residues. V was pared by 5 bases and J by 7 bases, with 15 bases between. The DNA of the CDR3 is TGTGCCAGCAGTCCGGACAGTTTATGGGAGCAGTACTTC. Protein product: CASSPDSLWEQYF.

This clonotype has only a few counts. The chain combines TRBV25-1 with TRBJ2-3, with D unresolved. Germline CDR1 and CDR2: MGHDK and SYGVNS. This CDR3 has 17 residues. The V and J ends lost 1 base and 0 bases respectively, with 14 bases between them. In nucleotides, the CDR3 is TGTGCCAGCAGTGAATCGAGGCGGACGACTAGCACAGATACGCAGTATTTT. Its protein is CASSESRRTTSTDTQYF. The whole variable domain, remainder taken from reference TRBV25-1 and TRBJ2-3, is EADIYQTPRYLVIGTGKKITLECSQTMGHDKMYWYQQDPGMELHLIHYSYGVNSTEKGDLSSESTVSRIRTEHFPLTLESARPSHTSQYLCASSESRRTTSTDTQYFGPGTRLTVL.

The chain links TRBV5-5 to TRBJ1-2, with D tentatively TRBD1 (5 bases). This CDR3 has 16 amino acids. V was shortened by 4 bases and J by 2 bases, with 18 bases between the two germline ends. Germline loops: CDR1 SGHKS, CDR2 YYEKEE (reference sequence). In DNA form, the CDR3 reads TGTGCCAGCAGCCCAGAAACGACACAGGAAAACTATGGCTACACCTTC. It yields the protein CASSPETTQENYGYTF.

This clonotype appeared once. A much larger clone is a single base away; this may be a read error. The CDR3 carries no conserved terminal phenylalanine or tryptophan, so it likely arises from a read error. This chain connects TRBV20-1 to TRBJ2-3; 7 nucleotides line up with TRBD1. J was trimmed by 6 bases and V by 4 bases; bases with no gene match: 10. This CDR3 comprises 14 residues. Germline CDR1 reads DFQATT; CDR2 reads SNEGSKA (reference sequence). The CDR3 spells CSAIHFDRVDTQYS. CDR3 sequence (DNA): TGCAGTGCTATACACTTTGACAGGGTTGATACGCAGTATTCT.

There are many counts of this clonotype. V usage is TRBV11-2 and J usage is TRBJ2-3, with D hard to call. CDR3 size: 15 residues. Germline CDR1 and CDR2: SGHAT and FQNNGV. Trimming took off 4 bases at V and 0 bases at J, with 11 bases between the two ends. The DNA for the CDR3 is TGTGCCAGCAGCTCGTGGGTGGGTAGCACAGATACGCAGTATTTT. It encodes CASSSWVGSTDTQYF.

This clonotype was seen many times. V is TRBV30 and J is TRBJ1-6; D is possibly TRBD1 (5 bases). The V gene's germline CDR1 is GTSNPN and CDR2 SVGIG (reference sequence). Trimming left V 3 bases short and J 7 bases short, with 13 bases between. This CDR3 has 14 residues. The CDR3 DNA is TGTGCCTGGAGAGGGCAGGGATCCAATTCACCCCTCCACTTT. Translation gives CAWRGQGSNSPLHF.

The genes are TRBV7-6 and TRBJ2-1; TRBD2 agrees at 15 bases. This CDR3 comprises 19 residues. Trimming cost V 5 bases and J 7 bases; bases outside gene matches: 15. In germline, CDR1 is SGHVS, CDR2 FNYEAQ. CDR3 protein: CASSRNERTSGRAMNEQFF. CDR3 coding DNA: TGTGCCAGCAGCCGGAACGAAAGGACTAGCGGGAGGGCCATGAATGAGCAGTTCTTC.

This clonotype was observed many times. The CDR3 loop reads CASSSTLAGGGSEQFF. CDR3 DNA: TGTGCCAGCAGCTCCACCCTCGCGGGAGGAGGTAGTGAGCAGTTCTTC. The rearrangement uses TRBV7-8 and TRBJ2-1, with TRBD2 matching over 8 bases. The trim removed 4 bases at V and 9 bases at J, leaving 14 bases unmatched. From germline, CDR1 is SGHVS and CDR2 FQNEAQ. The CDR3 length is 16 residues.

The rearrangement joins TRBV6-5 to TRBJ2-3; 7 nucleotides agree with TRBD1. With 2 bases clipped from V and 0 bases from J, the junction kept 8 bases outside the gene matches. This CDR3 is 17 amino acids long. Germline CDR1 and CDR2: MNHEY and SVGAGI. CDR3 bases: TGTGCCAGCAGTTACGGTACAGGGGAGTGGAGCACAGATACGCAGTATTTT. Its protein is CASSYGTGEWSTDTQYF.

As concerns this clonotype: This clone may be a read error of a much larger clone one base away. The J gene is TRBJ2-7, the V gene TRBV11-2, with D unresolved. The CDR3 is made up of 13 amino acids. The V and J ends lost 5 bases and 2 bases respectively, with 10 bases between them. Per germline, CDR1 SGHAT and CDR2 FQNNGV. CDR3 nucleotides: TGTGCCAGCAGCATGTGCGCCGCCTACGAGCAGTACTTC. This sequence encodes CASSMCAAYEQYF. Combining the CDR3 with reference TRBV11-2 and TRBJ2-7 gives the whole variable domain EAGVAQSPRYKIIEKRQSVAFWCNPISGHATLYWYQQILGQGPKLLIQFQNNGVVDDSQLPKDRFSAERLKGVDSTLKIQPAKLEDSAVYLCASSMCAAYEQYFGPGTRLTVT.

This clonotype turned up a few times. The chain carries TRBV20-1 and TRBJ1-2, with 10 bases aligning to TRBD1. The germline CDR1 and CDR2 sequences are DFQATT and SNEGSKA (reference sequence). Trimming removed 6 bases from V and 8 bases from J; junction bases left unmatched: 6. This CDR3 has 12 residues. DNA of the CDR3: TGCAGTGCACCCGACAGGGGGCCCGGCTACACCTTC. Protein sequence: CSAPDRGPGYTF.

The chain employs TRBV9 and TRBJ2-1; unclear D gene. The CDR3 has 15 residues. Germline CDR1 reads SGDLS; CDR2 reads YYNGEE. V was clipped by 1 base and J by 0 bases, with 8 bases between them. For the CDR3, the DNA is TGTGCCAGCAGCGTAAATCCTAGCTCCTACAATGAGCAGTTCTTC. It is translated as CASSVNPSSYNEQFF.

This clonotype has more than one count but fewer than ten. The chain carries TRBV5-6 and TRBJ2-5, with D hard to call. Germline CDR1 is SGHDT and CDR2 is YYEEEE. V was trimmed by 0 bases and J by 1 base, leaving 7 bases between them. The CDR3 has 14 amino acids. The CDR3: CASSLVHPQETQYF. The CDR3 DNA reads TGTGCCAGCAGCTTGGTTCACCCCCAAGAGACCCAGTACTTC.

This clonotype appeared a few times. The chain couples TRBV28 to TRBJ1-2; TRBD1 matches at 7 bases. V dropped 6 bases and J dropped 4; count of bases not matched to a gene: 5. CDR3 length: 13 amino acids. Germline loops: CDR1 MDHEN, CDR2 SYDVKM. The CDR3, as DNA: TGTGCCAGCAGCATAACAGGGGTCTATGGCTACACCTTC. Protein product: CASSITGVYGYTF.

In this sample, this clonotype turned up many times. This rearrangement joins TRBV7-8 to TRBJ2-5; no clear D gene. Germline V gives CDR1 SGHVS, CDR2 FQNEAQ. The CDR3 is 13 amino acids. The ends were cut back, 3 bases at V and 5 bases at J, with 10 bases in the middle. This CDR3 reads CASSFQLGETQYF. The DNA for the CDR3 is TGTGCCAGCAGCTTCCAACTTGGGGAGACCCAGTACTTC. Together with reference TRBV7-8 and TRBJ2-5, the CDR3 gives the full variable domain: GAGVSQSPRYKVAKRGQDVALRCDPISGHVSLFWYQQALGQGPEFLTYFQNEAQLDKSGLPSDRFFAERPEGSVSTLKIQRTQQEDSAVYLCASSFQLGETQYFGPGTRLLVL.

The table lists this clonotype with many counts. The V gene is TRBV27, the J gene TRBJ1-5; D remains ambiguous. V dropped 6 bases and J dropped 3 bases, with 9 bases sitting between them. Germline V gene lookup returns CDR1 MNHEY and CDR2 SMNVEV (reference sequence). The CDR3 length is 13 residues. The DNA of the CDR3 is TGTGCCAGCAGCTCGGACTTCAATCAGCCCCAGCATTTT. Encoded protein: CASSSDFNQPQHF.

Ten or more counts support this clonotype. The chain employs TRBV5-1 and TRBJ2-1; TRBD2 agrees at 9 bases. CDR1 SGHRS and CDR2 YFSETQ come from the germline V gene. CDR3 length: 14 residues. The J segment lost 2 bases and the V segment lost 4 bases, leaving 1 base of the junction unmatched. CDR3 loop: CASSASGTYNEQFF. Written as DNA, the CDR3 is TGCGCCAGCAGCGCTAGCGGGACCTACAATGAGCAGTTCTTC.